This T cell receptor beta chain emerged from a study of blood T cells in healthy people across ages. The CDR3 is 15 residues long. V dropped 6 bases and J dropped 6 bases, with 18 bases sitting between them. Germline loops: CDR1 MDHEN, CDR2 SYDVKM. Then a second PCR, running roughly 6 to 11 cycles, was carried out with a sample-barcoded 5' primer and a J-beta primer mix. Each CDR3 protein is one row after TCRdb ran MiXCR on the 5' RACE reads. There are hundreds of thousands of distinct CDR3 sequences in the sample; less than 45% occur only once, and approximately 31% lies in the top ten. This clonotype has just a few counts.

The sample was blood. The chain carries TRBV28 and TRBJ2-1, with TRBD2 as a possible D gene (7 bases). The TCR was taken from an older man in good health. CDR3 sequence: CASSLGGGGINEQFF. The CDR3 DNA follows: TGTGCCAGCAGCCTCGGGGGAGGGGGGATCAATGAGCAGTTCTTC.